The 3 T cell receptor beta chains in this list originate from one sample, sequenced in a study of vaccination and CD4 T cells after COVID-19. The treatment here: roughly 10-day PBMC culture with coronavirus spike peptide pools or control peptides (ViraFEST assay). For these receptors, no antigen is known. Sequencing of DNA taken from cultured CD4+ T cells relied on the Oncomine TCR Beta short-read assay. MiXCR, applied by TCRdb to the PCR reads, yields one record per CDR3 protein. In the table there are more than 9,000 distinct CDR3 sequences, approximately 60% of which are singletons. Sequenced material: CD4+ T cells from blood, cultured in vitro. These receptors originate from a human donor who had recovered from COVID-19.

The gene calls are TRBV30 and TRBJ2-7; D not certain. Germline V gives CDR1 GTSNPN, CDR2 SVGIG (reference sequence). V was cut by 0 bases and J by 4 bases, with 16 bases left in between. The CDR3 length is 15 residues. In DNA form, the CDR3 reads TGTGCCTGGAGTGTCGTCAAGGGCCCGACTTACGAGCAGTACTTC. The encoded protein is CAWSVVKGPTYEQYF.

This clonotype has only a few counts. The V call is TRBV20-1, the J call TRBJ1-6, with 7 nucleotides matching TRBD1. The CDR3 covers 13 residues. Germline assignment: CDR1 DFQATT and CDR2 SNEGSKA (reference sequence). The CDR3 loop reads CSYGTDYNSPLHF. The CDR3 DNA follows: TGCAGCTACGGGACAGACTATAATTCACCCCTCCACTTT.

V is TRBV7-9 and J is TRBJ1-4; D is possibly TRBD1 (6 bases). There are 15 residues in the CDR3. Trimming shortened V by 4 bases and J by 7 bases, and 16 bases separated the two germline ends. Germline V gene lookup returns CDR1 SEHNR and CDR2 FQNEAQ (reference sequence). CDR3 region: CASSSHTGSAEKLFF. The CDR3 DNA sequence: TGTGCCAGCAGCTCACATACAGGGTCTGCTGAAAAACTGTTTTTT.